The next 21 T cell receptor beta chains were all read from a single sample in a study of shared clonotypes between healthy human individuals. Naivety among CD8 cells was defined by CD45RO negativity and positive CCR7 selection, thereby excluding terminally differentiated effector memory CD45RA+ cells. Generated by immunoSEQ multiplex PCR, the TCRdb table keeps only in-frame clones and is missing some. Of about 2 million clones listed, approximately 95% are singletons. The specimen sequenced was naive CD8+ T cells sorted from blood. These receptors were obtained from a young man in good health.

The J gene is TRBJ2-7, the V gene TRBV10-1, with a weak D call TRBD2 (6 bases). Trimming took 3 bases from V and 5 from J, leaving 14 bases between them. The CDR3 is 14 residues long. Germline V gene data show CDR1 as WNHNN and CDR2 as SYGVQD (reference sequence). In nucleotides, the CDR3 is TGCGCCAGCAGTGAAGGACAAACGGGAGACGAGCAGTACTTC. Encoded protein: CASSEGQTGDEQYF.

V gene TRBV19 combines with J gene TRBJ2-1; D is perhaps TRBD1 or TRBD2 (6 bases each). The germline V and J ends were trimmed by 8 bases and 0 bases, with 11 bases remaining between them. Germline assignment: CDR1 LNHDA and CDR2 SQIVND (reference sequence). The CDR3 is 14 residues long. CDR3 region: CASYEGGSYNEQFF. The CDR3 nucleotides read TGTGCCAGTTACGAGGGGGGCTCCTACAATGAGCAGTTCTTC.

This clone was picked up one time. The chain is built from TRBV4-1 and TRBJ2-5; D is possibly TRBD2 (5 bases). The V end was cut by 0 bases, the J end by 5 bases, with 16 bases between. This CDR3 region has 16 residues. Per germline, CDR1 MGHRA and CDR2 YSYEKL. Here the CDR3 reads CASSQEGVAPWETQYF. The CDR3, as DNA: TGCGCCAGCAGCCAAGAGGGAGTGGCCCCTTGGGAGACCCAGTACTTC.

The gene calls are TRBV30 and TRBJ2-5; TRBD2 agrees at 9 bases. After removal of 2 bases from V and 2 bases from J, the junction contained 3 bases not matched to a gene. In germline, CDR1 is GTSNPN, CDR2 SVGIG (reference sequence). The CDR3 runs to 14 residues. The CDR3 DNA reads as TGTGCCTGGAGTACGACTAGCGGACAAGAGACCCAGTACTTC. It translates to CAWSTTSGQETQYF. The full variable domain, with the rest looked up from reference TRBV30 and TRBJ2-5, is SQTIHQWPATLVQPVGSPLSLECTVEGTSNPNLYWYRQAAGRGLQLLFYSVGIGQISSEVPQNLSASRPQDRQFILSSKKLLLSDSGFYLCAWSTTSGQETQYFGPGTRLLVL.

V usage is TRBV7-9 and J usage is TRBJ2-2; tentatively, D is TRBD2 (6 bases). The CDR3 contains 13 residues. Germline V gene sequence: CDR1 SEHNR, CDR2 FQNEAQ (reference sequence). V lost 7 bases and J 3 bases, leaving 9 bases between the germline ends. The CDR3 sequence: CASKVADTGELFF. CDR3 nucleotide sequence: TGTGCCAGCAAGGTAGCGGACACCGGGGAGCTGTTTTTT. Full variable domain (rest looked up from reference TRBV7-9 and TRBJ2-2): DTGVSQNPRHKITKRGQNVTFRCDPISEHNRLYWYRQTLGQGPEFLTYFQNEAQLEKSRLLSDRFSAERPKGSFSTLEIQRTEQGDSAMYLCASKVADTGELFFGEGSRLTVL.

The chain combines TRBV10-3 with TRBJ1-3; no reliable D call. Trimming removed 6 bases at V and 0 bases at J, with 6 bases between. This CDR3 region has 13 residues. Germline CDR1 reads ENHRY; CDR2 reads SYGVKD. CDR3 loop: CAIRTNSGNTIYF. In DNA form, the CDR3 reads TGTGCCATCAGAACAAACTCTGGAAACACCATATATTTT.

V and J are TRBV6-6 and TRBJ1-2, with D hard to call. Trimming removed 4 bases at V and 6 bases at J, with 18 bases between. Germline V gives CDR1 MNHNY, CDR2 SVGAGI (reference sequence). The CDR3 is 15 amino acids. The CDR3 DNA is TGTGCCAGCAGTTCCCGACGGACCAGCCGGGATGGCTACACCTTC. Residues: CASSSRRTSRDGYTF.

The rearrangement uses TRBV5-6 and TRBJ2-5; a weak D match, TRBD1 (6 bases). The CDR3 is 12 residues long. Trimming took 4 bases from V and 5 from J, leaving 9 bases between them. Per germline, CDR1 SGHDT and CDR2 YYEEEE. Here the CDR3 reads CASSLQGETQYF. The CDR3 coding sequence is TGTGCCAGCAGCCTTCAGGGGGAGACCCAGTACTTC. Filled out from reference TRBV5-6 and TRBJ2-5, the complete variable domain reads DAGVTQSPTHLIKTRGQQVTLRCSPKSGHDTVSWYQQALGQGPQFIFQYYEEEERQRGNFPDRFSGHQFPNYSSELNVNALLLGDSALYLCASSLQGETQYFGPGTRLLVL.

V is TRBV6-1 and J is TRBJ2-7, with unresolved D. The CDR3 covers 17 residues. The V and J ends lost 2 bases and 0 bases respectively, with 17 bases between them. CDR1 MNHNS and CDR2 SASEGT come from the germline V gene. CDR3 in DNA: TGTGCCAGCAGTGAAACCCGTTTGTATTTCGGCTCCTACGAGCAGTACTTC. It specifies CASSETRLYFGSYEQYF.

In regard to this clone: In the same sample, other DNA sequences code for this CDR3. V is TRBV5-1 and J is TRBJ2-7; D is perhaps TRBD1 (5 bases). V was cut by 2 bases and J by 2 bases, with 8 bases left in between. Germline-derived CDR1 and CDR2 are SGHRS and YFSETQ. CDR3 length: 13 amino acids. CDR3 sequence: CASSLDSTYEQYF. CDR3 coding DNA: TGCGCCAGCAGCTTAGACAGTACCTACGAGCAGTACTTC.

The chain employs TRBV4-2 and TRBJ2-1; TRBD2 is a possible D gene (6 bases). The CDR3 runs to 15 residues. Germline lookup yields CDR1 LGHNA and CDR2 YNFKEQ. V lost 1 base, J lost 7 bases, and 14 bases lay in between. DNA of the CDR3: TGTGCCAGCAGCCAAGCCTTTGGAGGGGATAATGAGCAGTTCTTC. The encoded protein is CASSQAFGGDNEQFF.

The chain has TRBV5-1 and TRBJ2-3; D is undetermined. V lost 0 bases to trimming and J lost 5 bases, with 16 bases between them. Germline CDR1 reads SGHRS; CDR2 reads YFSETQ. This CDR3 spans 16 amino acids. The CDR3 bases are TGCGCCAGCAGCTTGGTCTCCGGACCTAGTGGAGATACGCAGTATTTT. Translating gives CASSLVSGPSGDTQYF.

The CDR3 reads CASSYSSGTDYGYTF. The CDR3 bases are TGTGCCAGCAGTTACTCTTCCGGGACAGACTATGGCTACACCTTC. The chain employs TRBV6-6 and TRBJ1-2; TRBD1 matches at 7 bases. With 0 bases clipped from V and 3 bases from J, the junction kept 4 bases outside the gene matches. The V gene's germline CDR1 is MNHNY and CDR2 SVGAGI (reference sequence). The CDR3 loop spans 15 amino acids.

The rearrangement links TRBV9 to TRBJ1-3; D remains unclear. Trimming cost V 1 base and J 4 bases, with 9 bases left between them. The CDR3 extends over 14 amino acids. Germline CDR1 SGDLS, CDR2 YYNGEE. CDR3: CASSVFREGNTIYF. The CDR3 coding sequence is TGTGCCAGCAGCGTATTCCGCGAAGGAAACACCATATATTTT.

The gene calls are TRBV30 and TRBJ2-7; 11 bases are shared with TRBD2. Germline V lookup: CDR1 GTSNPN, CDR2 SVGIG (reference sequence). Germline trimming cut 4 bases from V and 4 bases from J; bases unmatched to any gene: 15. This CDR3 region has 17 residues. In DNA, the CDR3 is TGTGCCTGGACGGGACTAGCGGACCCCCTCCCTACTTACGAGCAGTACTTC. This translates into CAWTGLADPLPTYEQYF.

The chain joins TRBV6-1 to TRBJ2-7; D gene uncertain. Trimming stripped 6 bases from V and 2 bases from J, with 17 bases between. The CDR3 loop spans 15 amino acids. Germline V CDR1 and CDR2: MNHNS, SASEGT. The CDR3 DNA reads TGTGCCAGCAGCGAGTGGGCAGGAAGCGCCTACGAGCAGTACTTC. Translation: CASSEWAGSAYEQYF.

Turning to this clone: This sample includes further DNA sequences coding for the same CDR3. The chain joins TRBV28 to TRBJ2-1, with D uncertain. This CDR3 spans 14 amino acids. Trimming cost V 2 bases and J 4 bases, with 9 bases left between them. Germline V gene data show CDR1 as MDHEN and CDR2 as SYDVKM. The CDR3 sequence is CASSLGTRYNEQFF. For the CDR3, the DNA is TGTGCCAGCAGTTTAGGTACGAGATACAATGAGCAGTTCTTC.

The rearrangement links TRBV5-6 to TRBJ1-4, with a weak D call TRBD1 (6 bases). Germline V gene sequence: CDR1 SGHDT, CDR2 YYEEEE. The CDR3 is 15 amino acids. The germline V and J ends were trimmed by 3 bases and 7 bases, with 16 bases remaining between them. The CDR3: CASSSGGGSGEKLFF. In DNA form, the CDR3 reads TGTGCCAGCAGCTCCGGAGGGGGGTCAGGTGAAAAACTGTTTTTT.

This chain connects TRBV5-6 to TRBJ2-6; D not certain. Germline V gene sequence: CDR1 SGHDT, CDR2 YYEEEE. V gave up 1 base and J gave up 4 bases, with 12 bases separating them. The CDR3 sequence is 16 residues long. The CDR3 DNA follows: TGTGCCAGCAGCTTGTTCGGTTTTTCGGGGGCCAACGTCCTGACTTTC. Protein sequence: CASSLFGFSGANVLTF.

This rearrangement joins TRBV7-8 to TRBJ1-3, with D uncertain. CDR3 length: 17 residues. Germline lookup yields CDR1 SGHVS and CDR2 FQNEAQ. V gave up 5 bases and J gave up 0 bases, with 17 bases separating them. The CDR3 sequence: CASSTGGLLSSGNTIYF. The CDR3, as DNA: TGTGCCAGCAGCACCGGAGGCCTCTTGAGCTCTGGAAACACCATATATTTT.

Points on this clone: This sample includes further DNA sequences coding for the same CDR3. The rearrangement joins TRBV27 to TRBJ2-7, with 8 bases aligning to TRBD2. Germline values: CDR1 MNHEY, CDR2 SMNVEV (reference sequence). The ends lost 2 bases at V and 3 bases at J; junction bases unmatched: 0. The CDR3 spans 13 residues. CDR3 region: CASSLSGSYEQYF. CDR3 nucleotides: TGTGCCAGCAGTTTAAGCGGGAGCTACGAGCAGTACTTC.